The clone carrying this T cell receptor (beta chain) was recorded once. Libraries were prepared by immunoSEQ multiplex PCR; TCRdb keeps only in-frame clonotypes and omits some of them. The table records roughly 100,000 clones, about 90% of them present only once. The sample comes from a study of T cell changes during pregnancy in multiple sclerosis. The CDR3 sequence is 16 residues long. Germline values: CDR1 SGHRS, CDR2 YFSETQ. The V and J ends lost 4 bases and 0 bases respectively, with 13 bases between them. This chain uses TRBV5-1 with TRBJ2-2; TRBD1 might be the D (5 bases). Material: peripheral blood, obtained after pregnancy. The receptor was derived from a female donor with multiple sclerosis, enrolled in a pregnancy study. The CDR3 bases are TGCGCCAGCAGCGCAGGCGGCAGGGCGAACACCGGGGAGCTGTTTTTT. Protein: CASSAGGRANTGELFF.